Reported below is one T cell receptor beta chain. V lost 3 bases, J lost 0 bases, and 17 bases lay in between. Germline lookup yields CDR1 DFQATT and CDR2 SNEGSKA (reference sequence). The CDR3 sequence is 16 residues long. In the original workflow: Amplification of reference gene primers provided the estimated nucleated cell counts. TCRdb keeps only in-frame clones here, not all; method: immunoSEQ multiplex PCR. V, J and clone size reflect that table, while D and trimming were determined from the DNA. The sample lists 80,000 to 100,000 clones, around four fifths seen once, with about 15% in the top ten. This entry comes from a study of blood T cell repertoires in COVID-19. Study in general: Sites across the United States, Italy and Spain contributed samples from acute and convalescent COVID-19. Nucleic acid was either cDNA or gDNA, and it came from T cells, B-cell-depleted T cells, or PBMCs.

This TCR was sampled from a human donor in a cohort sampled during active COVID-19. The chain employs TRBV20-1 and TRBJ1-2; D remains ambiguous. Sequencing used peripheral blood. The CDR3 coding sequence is TGCAGTGCTAGTGACAACAGACACCGCGCTAACTATGGCTACACCTTC. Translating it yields CSASDNRHRANYGYTF.